This passage covers 12 T cell receptor beta chains from one sample sequenced in a study of shared clonotypes between healthy human individuals. Repertoires were generated with immunoSEQ multiplex PCR, while TCRdb's copy carries only in-frame clones and drops some. Of roughly 2,000,000 clones listed, just under 95% were seen once; the top ten hold around 1.7%. Naive CD8 cells lacked CD45RO, underwent positive selection for CCR7 and left out terminally differentiated effector memory CD45RA+ cells. Sequenced sample: naive CD8+ T cells from PBMCs. These receptors were taken from a man aged 18 to 29 in good health. Some clones in this sample may be carry-over from other donors' samples.

The chain combines TRBV9 with TRBJ2-1; the match to TRBD2 covers 7 bases. Per the germline V gene, CDR1 is SGDLS and CDR2 is YYNGEE. V lost 1 base and J lost 2; bases outside the gene matches: 6. The CDR3 covers 16 residues. The CDR3 DNA is TGTGCCAGCAGCGTAAGTAGCGGGCGAACCTACAATGAGCAGTTCTTC. The encoded protein is CASSVSSGRTYNEQFF. The variable domain in full, completed from reference TRBV9 and TRBJ2-1, reads DSGVTQTPKHLITATGQRVTLRCSPRSGDLSVYWYQQSLDQGLQFLIQYYNGEERAKGNILERFSAQQFPDLHSELNLSSLELGDSALYFCASSVSSGRTYNEQFFGPGTRLTVL.

About this clone: Within the sample, other DNA sequences also encode this same CDR3. J is TRBJ2-7 and V is TRBV9; TRBD2 agrees at 9 bases. The CDR3 length is 15 residues. The V gene end was trimmed by 0 bases and the J gene end by 2 bases; junction bases not matched to a gene: 3. In germline, CDR1 is SGDLS, CDR2 YYNGEE. Here the CDR3 reads CASSVGSGGPYEQYF. The CDR3 DNA follows: TGTGCCAGCAGCGTAGGTAGCGGGGGTCCCTACGAGCAGTACTTC.

The chain carries TRBV7-9 and TRBJ2-5; D is possibly TRBD1 (6 bases). V lost 4 bases and J 3 bases, leaving 18 bases between the germline ends. There are 16 residues in the CDR3. Looked up from germline, CDR1 is SEHNR and CDR2 is FQNEAQ (reference sequence). CDR3 DNA: TGTGCCAGCAGCTCGAACGCCGGGACAAGCAAAGAGACCCAGTACTTC. Its protein is CASSSNAGTSKETQYF.

This clone was detected only a few times. The same CDR3 also results from other DNA sequences found in this sample. The rearrangement links TRBV27 to TRBJ2-7; D is possibly TRBD2 (5 bases). The CDR3 spans 13 residues. V was cut by 5 bases and J by 3 bases, with 11 bases left in between. Germline CDR1 is MNHEY and CDR2 is SMNVEV (reference sequence). The CDR3 reads CASSPDSYYEQYF. Here the CDR3 DNA reads TGTGCCAGCAGTCCGGACTCCTACTACGAGCAGTACTTC.

The V and J genes are TRBV28 and TRBJ1-2; TRBD1 is a possible D gene (6 bases). CDR3 size: 13 residues. Germline loops: CDR1 MDHEN, CDR2 SYDVKM. Trimming stripped 3 bases from V and 4 bases from J, with 9 bases between. The CDR3 nucleotides read TGTGCCAGCAGTTTCGAGGGGGGCTATGGCTACACCTTC. It translates to CASSFEGGYGYTF.

The rearrangement uses TRBV7-9 and TRBJ2-5; TRBD1 or TRBD2 may be the D gene (6 bases each). The CDR3 loop spans 16 amino acids. CDR1 SEHNR and CDR2 FQNEAQ come from the germline V gene (reference sequence). V was pared by 6 bases and J by 4 bases, with 21 bases between. The CDR3 nucleotides read TGTGCCAGCAGACGAACACAGGGCCTGGAGGGAGAGACCCAGTACTTC. Protein: CASRRTQGLEGETQYF. Full variable domain (remainder filled in from reference TRBV7-9 and TRBJ2-5): DTGVSQNPRHKITKRGQNVTFRCDPISEHNRLYWYRQTLGQGPEFLTYFQNEAQLEKSRLLSDRFSAERPKGSFSTLEIQRTEQGDSAMYLCASRRTQGLEGETQYFGPGTRLLVL.

This chain connects TRBV9 to TRBJ1-2; D may be TRBD1 (6 bases). V was cut by 4 bases and J by 8 bases, with 15 bases left in between. In germline, CDR1 is SGDLS, CDR2 YYNGEE. This CDR3 region has 13 residues. The CDR3 DNA sequence: TGTGCCAGCAGCCCAGGGGCAGCTCTGGGCTACACCTTC. Its protein is CASSPGAALGYTF.

The chain couples TRBV2 to TRBJ2-2; D tentatively fits TRBD1 or TRBD2 (7 bases each). Per the germline V gene, CDR1 is SNHLY and CDR2 is FYNNEI. Trimming removed 1 base at V and 4 bases at J, with 19 bases between. This CDR3 spans 18 amino acids. For the CDR3, the DNA is TGTGCCAGCAGTGAAGACGGCCTGCAGGGGGGGATCACCGGGGAGCTGTTTTTT. Protein: CASSEDGLQGGITGELFF. The complete variable domain, with remaining parts taken from reference TRBV2 and TRBJ2-2, reads EPEVTQTPSHQVTQMGQEVILRCVPISNHLYFYWYRQILGQKVEFLVSFYNNEISEKSEIFDDQFSVERPDGSNFTLKIRSTKLEDSAMYFCASSEDGLQGGITGELFFGEGSRLTVL.

The chain recombines TRBV7-9 with TRBJ2-7, with unresolved D. V gave up 1 base and J gave up 3 bases, with 13 bases separating them. Looked up from germline, CDR1 is SEHNR and CDR2 is FQNEAQ (reference sequence). The length of the CDR3 is 15 residues. In DNA, the CDR3 is TGTGCCAGCAGCTTAGGTGGTGTCTATTTCTACGAGCAGTACTTC. This sequence encodes CASSLGGVYFYEQYF.

This chain uses TRBV5-6 with TRBJ2-4; 9 bases fit TRBD1. V lost 2 bases, J lost 14 bases, and 8 bases stayed unmatched. This CDR3 contains 13 residues. Germline CDR1 and CDR2: SGHDT and YYEEEE. CDR3 sequence: CASSFSGQGLEYF. CDR3 nucleotides: TGTGCCAGCAGCTTTTCCGGACAGGGGTTGGAGTACTTC.

This clone occurred once. The chain links TRBV6-6 to TRBJ1-1; no clear D gene. CDR1 MNHNY and CDR2 SVGAGI come from the germline V gene (reference sequence). This CDR3 is 13 amino acids long. Trimming removed 5 bases from V and 1 base from J, with 8 bases in between. The CDR3 loop is CASSRMGNTEAFF. The CDR3 DNA reads TGTGCCAGCAGTCGGATGGGGAACACTGAAGCTTTCTTT.

This chain uses TRBV27 with TRBJ2-7, with TRBD2 matching 9 bases. The trim removed 1 base at V and 7 bases at J, leaving 11 bases unmatched. Germline V CDR1 and CDR2: MNHEY, SMNVEV (reference sequence). This CDR3 is 16 amino acids long. This chain's CDR3 is CASSLYLGLAGHEQYF. CDR3 sequence (DNA): TGTGCCAGCAGTTTATACCTGGGTCTAGCGGGACATGAGCAGTACTTC.